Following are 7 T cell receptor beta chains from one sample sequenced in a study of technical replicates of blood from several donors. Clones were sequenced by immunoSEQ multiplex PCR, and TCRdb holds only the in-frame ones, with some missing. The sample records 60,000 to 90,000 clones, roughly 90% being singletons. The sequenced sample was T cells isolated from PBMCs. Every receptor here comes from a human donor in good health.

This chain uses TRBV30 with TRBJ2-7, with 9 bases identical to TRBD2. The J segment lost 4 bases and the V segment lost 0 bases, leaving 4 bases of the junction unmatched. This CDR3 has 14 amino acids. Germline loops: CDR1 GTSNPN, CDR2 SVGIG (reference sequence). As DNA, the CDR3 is TGTGCCTGGAGTGTACTAGCGGGCCCTTACGAGCAGTACTTC. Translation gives CAWSVLAGPYEQYF.

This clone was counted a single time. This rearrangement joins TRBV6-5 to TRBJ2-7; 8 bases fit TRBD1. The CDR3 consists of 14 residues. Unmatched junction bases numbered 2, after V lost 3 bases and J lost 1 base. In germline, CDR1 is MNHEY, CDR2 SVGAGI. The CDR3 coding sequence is TGTGCCAGCAGTTATCGGACAGGGTCCTACGAGCAGTACTTC. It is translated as CASSYRTGSYEQYF.

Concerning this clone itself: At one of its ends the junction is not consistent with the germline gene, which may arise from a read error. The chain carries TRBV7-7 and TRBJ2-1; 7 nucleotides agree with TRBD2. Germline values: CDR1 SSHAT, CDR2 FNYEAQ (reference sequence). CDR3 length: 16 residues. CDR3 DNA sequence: TGTGCTAGCAGCTTAGGGTCGGGGGGATCTCTTAATGAGCAGTTCTTC. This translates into CASSLGSGGSLNEQFF.

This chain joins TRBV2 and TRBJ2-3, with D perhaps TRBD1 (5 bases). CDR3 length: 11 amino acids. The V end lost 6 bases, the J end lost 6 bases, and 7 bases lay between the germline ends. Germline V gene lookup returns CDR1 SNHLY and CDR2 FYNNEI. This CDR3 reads CASRDIDTQYF. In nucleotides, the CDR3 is TGTGCCAGCAGGGACATCGATACGCAGTATTTT.

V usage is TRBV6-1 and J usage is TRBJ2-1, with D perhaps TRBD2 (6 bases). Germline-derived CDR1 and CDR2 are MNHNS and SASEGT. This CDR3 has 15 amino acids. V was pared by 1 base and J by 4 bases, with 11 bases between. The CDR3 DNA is TGTGCCAGCAGTGAAGGTTCTAGCGAGTACAATGAGCAGTTCTTC. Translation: CASSEGSSEYNEQFF.

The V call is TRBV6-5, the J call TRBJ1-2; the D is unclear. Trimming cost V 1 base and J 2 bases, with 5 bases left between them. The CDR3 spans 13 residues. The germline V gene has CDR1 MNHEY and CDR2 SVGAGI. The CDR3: CASSYLLNYGYTF. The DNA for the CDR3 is TGTGCCAGCAGTTACTTATTGAACTATGGCTACACCTTC.

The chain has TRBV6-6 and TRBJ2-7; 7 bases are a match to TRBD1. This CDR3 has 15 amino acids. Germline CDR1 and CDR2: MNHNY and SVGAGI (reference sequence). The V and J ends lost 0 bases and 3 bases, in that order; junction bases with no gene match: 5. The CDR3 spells CASSYSGQAYYEQYF. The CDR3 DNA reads TGTGCCAGCAGTTACTCCGGACAGGCTTACTACGAGCAGTACTTC.